This T cell receptor (beta chain) was identified during a study of control samples from healthy donors and cancer patients. The CDR3 extends over 14 amino acids. Germline assignment: CDR1 SGHVS and CDR2 FQNEAQ. V lost 1 base and J lost 1, with 7 bases in between. Profiled with immunoSEQ multiplex PCR; TCRdb holds only in-frame clones, not every one. Of 150,000 to 200,000 clones in the sample, about 87% are singletons; the top ten hold 12%. The receptor was derived from a man under 40 in good health. Sequences were obtained from blood. This chain joins TRBV7-8 and TRBJ1-1; D is undetermined. The CDR3 region is CASSLGPSNTEAFF. Here the CDR3 DNA reads TGTGCCAGCAGCTTAGGGCCTTCGAACACTGAAGCTTTCTTT. Using reference TRBV7-8 and TRBJ1-1 for the parts outside the CDR3, the full variable domain is GAGVSQSPRYKVAKRGQDVALRCDPISGHVSLFWYQQALGQGPEFLTYFQNEAQLDKSGLPSDRFFAERPEGSVSTLKIQRTQQEDSAVYLCASSLGPSNTEAFFGQGTRLTVV.